The following is a T cell receptor beta chain sequence with its context. It has no known antigen specificity. No base quality information exists; no much larger clone differs at one position. Other DNA sequences in the sample encode the same CDR3. The germline V gene specifies KGHSH as CDR1 and LQKENI as CDR2. Trimming takes 2 bases off V and 5 bases off J; junction bases not matched to a gene: 5. Taken from cysteine to phenylalanine, the CDR3 has 14 residues. Only the CDR3 part of the read is kept: 42 bases, read in frame from the first base. The data belong to a study of blood T cell repertoires in COVID-19 (dated by TCRdb to about 2020). In terms of the full investigation: Samples from collaborators originated in the United States, Italy and Spain and spanned both the acute and convalescent phases of COVID-19. Nearly every sample came with metadata listing a de-identified subject ID, COVID-19 status, age in years and sex. The material from the prospective study consisted of cDNA or gDNA derived from T cells, B-cell-depleted T cells, or PBMCs. Where available, HLA class I and class II types were taken from metadata supplied by the sample provider and were not determined by assay-based typing. The samples were drawn from two sources: the first 160 participants of the ongoing ImmuneRACE study, and approximately 1,300 subjects contributed by 6 global collaborators. Deeply sampled blood TCRbeta repertoires from subjects exposed to, actively infected with, or recovered from COVID-19 were included in the dataset. A freely available public database, intended as a resource for researchers studying the immune response to SARS-CoV-2, is where the repertoires were released. Results the study describes overall, beyond this receptor: Clinical and demographic metadata were provided uncurated, with the amount varying by source and participant.

TCRbeta CDR3 regions were amplified from genomic DNA using the immunoSEQ Assay, a bias-controlled multiplex PCR. Per the source publication's procedure: The number of nucleated cells in each sample was estimated by amplification of reference gene primers within the assay. Sequence reads were collapsed and filtered to measure the absolute abundance of every unique TCRbeta CDR3 rearrangement. For each sample, productive Simpson clonality was calculated by taking the square root of Simpson's diversity index across productive rearrangements. TCRdb retrieved this table from immuneACCESS and kept in-frame rearrangements only. Not all clones are present; in checked studies, unresolved V genes account for under half, and no reason is known for the remainder. V and J calls and clone size come straight from that table; D and trimming were deduced from the DNA. The sample table shows around 230,000 clones, and approximately 80% are seen once. The top ten constitute around 9% of the sample.

Participants in the prospective study were enrolled through a virtual design, were aged roughly 18 to 90 years, and lived in some 24 United States geographic areas. In the prospective study, participants were assigned to cohorts based on the clinical history participants reported in a screening survey and a study questionnaire. Recovered participants in ImmuneRACE Cohort 3 were defined as having two consecutive negative NP/OP PCR tests, clearance from a healthcare professional, or resolution of symptoms. Each participant in the prospective study had whole blood, serum and a nasopharyngeal or oropharyngeal swab collected by mobile phlebotomists. Prospective study participants could optionally give additional blood draws and questionnaires over an approximately two-month period. Blood samples from the prospective study were shipped frozen or at room temperature prior to DNA extraction.

This TCR was sampled from a man aged 40-55 years who had recovered from COVID-19. Sequences were obtained from PBMCs or T cells enriched from blood (not recorded which). The chain is assembled from TRBV18 and TRBJ1-1, with 7 middle bases fitting TRBD1. The CDR3 is CASSPSGGSTEAFF. The nucleotide sequence is TGTGCCAGCTCACCATCAGGGGGTAGTACTGAAGCTTTCTTT.